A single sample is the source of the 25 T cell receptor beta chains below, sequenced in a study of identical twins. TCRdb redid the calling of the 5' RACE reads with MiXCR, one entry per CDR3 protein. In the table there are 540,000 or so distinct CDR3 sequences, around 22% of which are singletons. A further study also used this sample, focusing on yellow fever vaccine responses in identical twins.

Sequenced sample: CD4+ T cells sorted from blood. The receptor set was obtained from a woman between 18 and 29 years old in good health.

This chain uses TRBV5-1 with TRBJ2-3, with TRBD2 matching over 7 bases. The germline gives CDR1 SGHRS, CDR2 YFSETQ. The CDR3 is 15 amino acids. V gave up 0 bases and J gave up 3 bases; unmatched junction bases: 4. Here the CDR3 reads CASSLDGEGTDTQYF. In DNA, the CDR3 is TGCGCCAGCAGCTTGGACGGGGAGGGGACAGATACGCAGTATTTT.

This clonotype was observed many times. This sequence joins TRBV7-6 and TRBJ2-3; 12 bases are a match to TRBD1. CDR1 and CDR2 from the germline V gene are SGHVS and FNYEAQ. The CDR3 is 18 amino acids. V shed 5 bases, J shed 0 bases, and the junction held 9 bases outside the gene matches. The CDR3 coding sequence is TGTGCCAGCAGCCTATTACCGGGACAGGGGGCGAGCACAGATACGCAGTATTTT. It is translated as CASSLLPGQGASTDTQYF.

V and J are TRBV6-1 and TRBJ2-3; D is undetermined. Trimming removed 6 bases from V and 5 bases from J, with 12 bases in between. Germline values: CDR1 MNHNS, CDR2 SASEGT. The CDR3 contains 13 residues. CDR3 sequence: CASSRPPRDTQYF. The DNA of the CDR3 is TGTGCCAGCAGCCGCCCGCCAAGAGATACGCAGTATTTT.

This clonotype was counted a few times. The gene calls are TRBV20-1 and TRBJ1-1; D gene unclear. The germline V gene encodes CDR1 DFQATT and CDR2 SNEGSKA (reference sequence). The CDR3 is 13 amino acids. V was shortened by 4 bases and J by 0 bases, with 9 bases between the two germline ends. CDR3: CSATDGMNTEAFF. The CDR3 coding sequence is TGCAGTGCTACGGACGGAATGAACACTGAAGCTTTCTTT.

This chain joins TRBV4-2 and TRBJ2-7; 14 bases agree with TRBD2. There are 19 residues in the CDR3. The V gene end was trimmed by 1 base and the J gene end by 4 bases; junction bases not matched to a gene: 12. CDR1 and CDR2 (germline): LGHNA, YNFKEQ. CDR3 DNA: TGTGCCAGCAGCCAAGCTGGGACTAGCGGGGGCATGGAGGTTTACGAGCAGTACGTC. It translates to CASSQAGTSGGMEVYEQYV.

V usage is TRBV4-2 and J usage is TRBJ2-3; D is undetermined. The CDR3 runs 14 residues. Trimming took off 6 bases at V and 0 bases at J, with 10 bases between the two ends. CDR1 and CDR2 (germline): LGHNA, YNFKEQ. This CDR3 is CASRPDSSTDTQYF. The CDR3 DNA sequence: TGTGCCAGCAGGCCCGACTCTAGCACAGATACGCAGTATTTT.

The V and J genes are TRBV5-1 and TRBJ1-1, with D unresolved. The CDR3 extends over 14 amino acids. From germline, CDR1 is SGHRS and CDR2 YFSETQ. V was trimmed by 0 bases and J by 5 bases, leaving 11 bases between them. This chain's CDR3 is CASSLDRQVTEAFF. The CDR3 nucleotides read TGCGCCAGCAGCTTGGACCGTCAGGTGACTGAAGCTTTCTTT.

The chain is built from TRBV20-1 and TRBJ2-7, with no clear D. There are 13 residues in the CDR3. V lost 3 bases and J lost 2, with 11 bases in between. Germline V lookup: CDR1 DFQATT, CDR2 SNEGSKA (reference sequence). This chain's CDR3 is CSASPDTPYEQYF. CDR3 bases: TGCAGTGCTAGCCCGGATACTCCCTACGAGCAGTACTTC.

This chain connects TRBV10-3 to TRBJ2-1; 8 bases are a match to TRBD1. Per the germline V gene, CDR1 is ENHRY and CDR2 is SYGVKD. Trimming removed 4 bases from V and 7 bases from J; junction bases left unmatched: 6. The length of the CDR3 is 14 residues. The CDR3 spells CAISARTGNNEQFF. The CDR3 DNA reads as TGTGCCATCAGTGCCCGGACAGGGAATAATGAGCAGTTCTTC.

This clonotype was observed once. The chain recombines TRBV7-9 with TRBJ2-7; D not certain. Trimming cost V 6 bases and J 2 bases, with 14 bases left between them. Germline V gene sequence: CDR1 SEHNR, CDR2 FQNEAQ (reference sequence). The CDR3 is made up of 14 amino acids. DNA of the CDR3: TGTGCCAGCAGTGACCTAGTTAACCCCTACGAGCAGTACTTC. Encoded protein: CASSDLVNPYEQYF. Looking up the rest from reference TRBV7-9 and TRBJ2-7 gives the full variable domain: DTGVSQNPRHKITKRGQNVTFRCDPISEHNRLYWYRQTLGQGPEFLTYFQNEAQLEKSRLLSDRFSAERPKGSFSTLEIQRTEQGDSAMYLCASSDLVNPYEQYFGPGTRLTVT.

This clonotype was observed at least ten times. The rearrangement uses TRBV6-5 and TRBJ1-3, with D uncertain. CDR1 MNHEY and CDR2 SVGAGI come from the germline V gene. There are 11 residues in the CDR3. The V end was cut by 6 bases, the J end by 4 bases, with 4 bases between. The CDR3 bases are TGTGCCAGCAGCCAGGGAAACACCATATATTTT. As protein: CASSQGNTIYF.

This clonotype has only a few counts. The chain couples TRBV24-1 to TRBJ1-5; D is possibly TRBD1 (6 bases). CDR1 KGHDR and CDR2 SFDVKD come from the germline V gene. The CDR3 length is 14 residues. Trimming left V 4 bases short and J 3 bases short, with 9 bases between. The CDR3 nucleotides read TGTGCCACCAGTGAACAGGGCTTCAATCAGCCCCAGCATTTT. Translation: CATSEQGFNQPQHF.

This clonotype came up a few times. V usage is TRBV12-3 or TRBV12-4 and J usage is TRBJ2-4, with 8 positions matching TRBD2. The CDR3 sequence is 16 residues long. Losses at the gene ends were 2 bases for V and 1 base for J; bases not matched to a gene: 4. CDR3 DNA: TGTGCCAGCAGTTTAAGGGGCGGGAGGGCCAAAAACATTCAGTACTTC. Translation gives CASSLRGGRAKNIQYF.

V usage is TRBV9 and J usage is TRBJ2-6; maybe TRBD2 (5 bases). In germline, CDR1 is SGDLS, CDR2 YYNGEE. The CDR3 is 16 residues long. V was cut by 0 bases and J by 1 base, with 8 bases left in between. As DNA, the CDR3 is TGTGCCAGCAGCGTAGGAGGGTCGTCTGGGGCCAACGTCCTGACTTTC. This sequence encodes CASSVGGSSGANVLTF.

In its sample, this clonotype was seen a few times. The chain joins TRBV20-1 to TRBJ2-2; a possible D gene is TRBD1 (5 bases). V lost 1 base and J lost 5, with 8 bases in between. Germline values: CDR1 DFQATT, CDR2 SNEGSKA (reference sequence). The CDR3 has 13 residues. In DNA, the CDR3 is TGCAGTGCTAGAGGCAGGGCAACCGGGGAGCTGTTTTTT. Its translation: CSARGRATGELFF.

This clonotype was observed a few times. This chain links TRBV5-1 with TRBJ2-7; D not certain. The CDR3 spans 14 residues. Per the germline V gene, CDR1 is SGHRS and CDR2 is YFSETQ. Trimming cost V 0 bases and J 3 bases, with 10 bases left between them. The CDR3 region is CASSLDLGFYEQYF. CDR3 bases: TGCGCCAGCAGCTTGGATCTAGGTTTCTACGAGCAGTACTTC.

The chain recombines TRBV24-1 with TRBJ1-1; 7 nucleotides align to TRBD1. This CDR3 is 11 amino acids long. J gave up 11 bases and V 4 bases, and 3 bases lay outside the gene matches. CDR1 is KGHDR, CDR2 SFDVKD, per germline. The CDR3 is CATSDRGQAFF. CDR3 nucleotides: TGTGCCACCAGTGACAGGGGACAGGCTTTCTTT.

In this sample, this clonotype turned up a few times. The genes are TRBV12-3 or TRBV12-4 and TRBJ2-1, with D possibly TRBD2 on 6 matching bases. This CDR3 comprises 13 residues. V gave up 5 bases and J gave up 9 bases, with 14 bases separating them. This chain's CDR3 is CASSGTLSPEQFF. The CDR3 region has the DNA TGTGCCAGCAGTGGGACTCTCTCGCCTGAGCAGTTCTTC.

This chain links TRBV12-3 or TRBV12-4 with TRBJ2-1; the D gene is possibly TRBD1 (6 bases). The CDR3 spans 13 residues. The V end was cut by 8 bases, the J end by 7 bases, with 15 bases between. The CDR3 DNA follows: TGTGCCAGCGTACTTCAGGGGTGGAATGAGCAGTTCTTC. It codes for CASVLQGWNEQFF.

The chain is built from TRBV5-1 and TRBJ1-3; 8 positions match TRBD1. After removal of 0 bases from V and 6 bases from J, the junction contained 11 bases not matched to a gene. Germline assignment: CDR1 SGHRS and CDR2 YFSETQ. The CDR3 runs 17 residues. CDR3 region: CASSLGPGQVPENTIYF. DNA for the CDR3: TGCGCCAGCAGCTTGGGACCGGGACAGGTACCCGAAAACACCATATATTTT.

CDR3 coding DNA: TGTGCCAGCAGTCCGCGACTAGCGGGAGATCAAGAGACCCAGTACTTC. Protein: CASSPRLAGDQETQYF. The chain links TRBV12-3 or TRBV12-4 to TRBJ2-5; TRBD2 matches at 12 bases. The CDR3 loop spans 16 amino acids. V dropped 5 bases and J dropped 2; count of bases not matched to a gene: 6.

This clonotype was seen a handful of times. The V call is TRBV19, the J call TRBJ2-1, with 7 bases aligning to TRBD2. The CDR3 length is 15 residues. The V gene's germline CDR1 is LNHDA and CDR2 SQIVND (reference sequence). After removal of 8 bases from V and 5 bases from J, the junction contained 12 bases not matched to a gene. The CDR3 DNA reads TGTGCCAGTTCCACTCGACTAGCAGTCAACAATGAGCAGTTCTTC. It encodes CASSTRLAVNNEQFF. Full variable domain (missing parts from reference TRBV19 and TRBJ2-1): DGGITQSPKYLFRKEGQNVTLSCEQNLNHDAMYWYRQDPGQGLRLIYYSQIVNDFQKGDIAEGYSVSREKKESFPLTVTSAQKNPTAFYLCASSTRLAVNNEQFFGPGTRLTVL.

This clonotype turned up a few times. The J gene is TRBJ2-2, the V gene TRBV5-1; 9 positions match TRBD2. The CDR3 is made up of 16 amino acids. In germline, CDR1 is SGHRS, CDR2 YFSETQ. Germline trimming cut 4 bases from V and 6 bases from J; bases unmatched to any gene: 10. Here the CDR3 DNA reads TGCGCCAGCAGCCCCTTGGGACTAGCAGGCGCCGGGGAGCTGTTTTTT. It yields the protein CASSPLGLAGAGELFF.

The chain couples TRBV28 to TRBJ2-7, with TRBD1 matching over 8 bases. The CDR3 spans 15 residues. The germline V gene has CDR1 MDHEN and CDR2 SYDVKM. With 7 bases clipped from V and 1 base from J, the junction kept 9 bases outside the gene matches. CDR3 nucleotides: TGTGCCAGCACCGGTACAGGGGGTCCTTCCTACGAGCAGTACGTC. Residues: CASTGTGGPSYEQYV.

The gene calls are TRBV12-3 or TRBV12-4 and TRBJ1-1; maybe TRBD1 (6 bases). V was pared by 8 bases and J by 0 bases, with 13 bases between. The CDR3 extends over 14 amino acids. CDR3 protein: CASGRGVLNTEAFF. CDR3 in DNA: TGTGCCAGCGGAAGGGGGGTCTTGAACACTGAAGCTTTCTTT.